The TCR beta chain under discussion was sequenced for a study of blood T cell repertoires in COVID-19. About the study: Researchers got acute and convalescent COVID-19 samples from the United States, Italy and Spain. PBMCs, B-cell-depleted T cells, or T cells were the source of the cDNA or gDNA that made up the material.

Trimming took 3 bases from V and 1 from J, leaving 15 bases between them. The CDR3 is 16 residues long. CDR1 and CDR2 (germline): MNHNS, SASEGT. Assay used: immunoSEQ multiplex PCR; TCRdb lists only in-frame clones, some missing. The table has over 250,000 clones, roughly 77% seen once. Sequenced input: peripheral blood. The TCR originated in a woman of 80 years or more with acute or convalescent COVID-19. This chain connects TRBV6-1 to TRBJ1-1, with TRBD1 as a possible D gene (5 bases). For the CDR3, the DNA is TGTGCCAGCAGTGAGGGGCAGGGCGGCGGGAACACTGAAGCTTTCTTT. Translation gives CASSEGQGGGNTEAFF.